A single T cell receptor (beta chain) is shown here with its context. Its specificity is unknown. Germline is not matched at one junction end, which may reflect a read error. These data come from a study of T cells in Graves' hyperthyroidism and ophthalmopathy. Study-level information: Any treatment followed the collection of peripheral blood at initial diagnosis. Whole-study findings and limits: The majority of expanded thyroid clonotypes above 0.001 also appeared in blood.

Authors of the study amplified TCR beta CDR3 regions from RNA transcripts. During a first-round RT-PCR of the TCR CDR3, the HTBI primer set was used. TCRdb fed the multiplex PCR reads into MiXCR, producing one record per CDR3 protein. The table has about 840,000 distinct CDR3 sequences, roughly 40% seen once; the top ten hold approximately 10%. Germline CDR1 is MNHNS and CDR2 is SASEGT. The length of the CDR3 is 15 residues. This receptor was taken from a man between 18 and 35 years old with Graves' hyperthyroidism. This chain uses TRBV6-1 with TRBJ2-2, with D perhaps being TRBD1 or TRBD2 (7 bases each). The sample was blood. The CDR3 sequence: CASRAGQYLTGELFF. CDR3 nucleotides: TGTGCCAGTAGAGCGGGACAGTACCTCACCGGGGAGCTGTTCTTT.